What follows is one T cell receptor (beta chain) and its context. The antigen it recognizes is unknown. Per-nucleotide qualities are absent, and no much larger clonotype sits a single base away. Peripheral blood CD8+ and CD4+ T cells from healthy donors, Susac syndrome patients and multiple sclerosis patients were profiled using high-throughput TCR beta sequencing. The Susac syndrome patients fulfilled recently defined diagnostic criteria for definite or probable disease. Bulk CD8+ and CD4+ T cells were purified magnetically by negative isolation, whereas CD8+ TEMRA cells were enriched by FACS. Blood was drawn into EDTA tubes, processed within 24 hours, and PBMCs were isolated by density gradient centrifugation. PBMCs intended for TCR sequencing were cryopreserved in liquid nitrogen and were subsequently thawed in a 37 degrees C water bath. A purity of at least 90% was achieved for sorted or isolated CD4+, CD8+ and CD8+ TEMRA cells.

The sample originates from a study of CD8 T cells in Susac syndrome (dated by TCRdb to between 2017 and 2020). About the investigation overall: Among the Susac syndrome patients who were sequenced, clinically active disease was present in more than 5 and clinical remission was observed in under ten. Susac syndrome patients were therapy-naive, on corticosteroids (some also receiving IVIg), or on IVIg alone at blood withdrawal. Repertoire sequencing was used to test whether CD8+ T cell activation and differentiation in Susac syndrome was antigen driven. Paper-wide results and their limitations: The number of individuals in the TCR sequencing and HLA analysis was recognized as being relatively small. No clonal expansion was detected in the CD4+ T cell repertoire of Susac syndrome patients.

CDR1 and CDR2, per the germline V gene, are SGHRS and YFSETQ. The CDR3 measures 15 amino acids from cysteine to phenylalanine. The DNA shown is the 45-base CDR3, in frame from base 1. Germline trimming amounts to 3 bases on V and 8 bases on J, with 10 as the count of junction bases outside the gene matches. RNA was extracted with the RNeasy kit and about 0.5 to 1 ug was reverse transcribed using random hexamers. TCR beta CDR3 regions were amplified with the immunoSEQ multiplex PCR assay covering 54 Vbeta and 13 Jbeta segments. PCR amplification bias was corrected using a synthetic template baseline for primer optimization and computational correction. As for the authors' bioinformatics: Reads were annotated to V, D and J genes according to IMGT and were analyzed with immunoSEQ Analyzer, with only productive sequences retained. To calculate clonality, Shannon entropy was normalized by log2 of the number of productive unique sequences and then subtracted from one. For each patient and control, public and private clones were evaluated among the 100 most prevalent clones. Susac-specific clones were defined as absent from healthy and MS cohorts, 1052 published viral clones and other ImmuneACCESS disease sequences. TCRdb cleaned the public reads at Q25 with fastp, built clones with MiXCR and kept in-frame beta chains. Merged by CDR3 protein, the rows form single entries marked with the most common genes and DNA. The V and J calls come from TCRdb's annotation, not from the publication. The sample table holds roughly 100,000 distinct CDR3 sequences, of which just under 95% were seen once. The ten biggest clones cover around 0.33% of the sample.

Here the chain combines TRBV5-1 and TRBJ2-1; 8 junctional bases match TRBD1. The sequence came from a human donor with Susac syndrome. Sequencing used CD4+ T cells from PBMCs. CDR3 sequence: CASSWAGTGYDEQFF. The DNA reads as follows: TGCGCCAGCAGCTGGGCCGGGACAGGTTACGATGAGCAGTTCTTC. When the CDR3 is completed using the reference TRBV5-1 and TRBJ2-1 genes on either side, the full variable domain is KAGVTQTPRYLIKTRGQQVTLSCSPISGHRSVSWYQQTPGQGLQFLFEYFSETQRNKGNFPGRFSGRQFSNSRSEMNVSTLELGDSALYLCASSWAGTGYDEQFFGPGTRLTVL.